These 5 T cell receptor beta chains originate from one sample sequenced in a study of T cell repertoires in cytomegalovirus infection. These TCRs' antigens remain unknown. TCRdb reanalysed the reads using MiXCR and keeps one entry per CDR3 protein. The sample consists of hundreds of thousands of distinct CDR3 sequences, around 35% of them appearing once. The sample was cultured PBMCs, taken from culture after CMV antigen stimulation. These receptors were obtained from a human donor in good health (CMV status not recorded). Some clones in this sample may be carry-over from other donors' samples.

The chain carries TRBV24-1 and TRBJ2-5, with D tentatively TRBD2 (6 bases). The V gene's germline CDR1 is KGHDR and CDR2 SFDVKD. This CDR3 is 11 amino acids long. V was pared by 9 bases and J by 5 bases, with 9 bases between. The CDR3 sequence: CATGRSETQYF. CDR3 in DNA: TGTGCCACCGGGAGGTCGGAGACCCAGTACTTC.

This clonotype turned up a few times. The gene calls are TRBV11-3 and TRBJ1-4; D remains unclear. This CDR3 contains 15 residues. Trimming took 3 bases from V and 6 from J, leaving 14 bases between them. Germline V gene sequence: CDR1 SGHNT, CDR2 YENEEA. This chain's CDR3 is CASSFGSREYEKLFF. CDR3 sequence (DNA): TGTGCCAGCAGCTTCGGGTCGAGGGAATATGAAAAACTGTTTTTT.

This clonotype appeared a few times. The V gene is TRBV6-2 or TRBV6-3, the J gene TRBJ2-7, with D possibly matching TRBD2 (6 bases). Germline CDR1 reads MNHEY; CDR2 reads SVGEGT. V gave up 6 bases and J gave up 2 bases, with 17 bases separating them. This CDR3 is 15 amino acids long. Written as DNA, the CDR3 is TGTGCCAGCAGCACCGGCGGGGCTAGCACCTACGAGCAGTACTTC. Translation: CASSTGGASTYEQYF.

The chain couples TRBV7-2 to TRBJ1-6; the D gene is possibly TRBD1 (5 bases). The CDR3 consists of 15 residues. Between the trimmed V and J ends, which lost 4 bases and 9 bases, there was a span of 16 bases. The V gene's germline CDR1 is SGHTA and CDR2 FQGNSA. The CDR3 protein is CASSSQTRGASPLHF. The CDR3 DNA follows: TGTGCCAGCAGCTCCCAGACAAGGGGCGCTTCACCCCTCCACTTT.

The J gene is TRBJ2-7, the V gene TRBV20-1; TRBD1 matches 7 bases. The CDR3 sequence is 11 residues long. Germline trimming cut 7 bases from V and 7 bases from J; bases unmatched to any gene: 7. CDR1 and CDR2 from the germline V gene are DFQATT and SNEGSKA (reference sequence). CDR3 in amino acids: CSVHRGEEQYF. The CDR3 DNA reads TGCAGTGTTCACAGGGGAGAGGAGCAGTACTTC.